Reported below is one T cell receptor (beta chain). Its binding antigen is unknown. One base away there is no much larger clone; base qualities are not given. Library construction relied on the immunoSEQ multiplex PCR assay. The authors processed their data as follows. How frequently each TCR V beta family was used was compared between the sorted CD8+ T cell populations from blood, dermis and epidermis. As stored in TCRdb, this immuneACCESS dataset retains in-frame rearrangements with V and J assigned. A fraction of the clones does not appear; measured against another copy, unresolved V genes explain less than half of the discrepancy, and the remainder lacks a known reason. The V and J calls and clone size come from that table; D and trimming were worked out from the DNA. In all, the sample holds about 1,000 clones, and over 70% of those were seen once. The biggest ten clones account for 7.5% to 10% of the sample.

The sample comes from a study of CD49a tissue-resident CD8 T cells in human skin (dated by TCRdb to the late 2010s). With regard to the full study: Tissue-resident memory CD8+ T cell subsets in human skin, defined by CD49a, CD69 and CD103 expression, were examined in the study.

Inclusive of the bounding cysteine and phenylalanine, the CDR3 is 11 residues long. CDR3 DNA only is kept here, 33 bases in frame from base 1. V is shortened by 1 base, J by 10 bases, and the region joining them spans 5 bases. CDR1 and CDR2 were assigned from the germline V gene as MGHRA and YSYEKL. For five or six healthy donors, sorted CD8+ T cells taken from blood, dermis and epidermis had their TCR beta CDR3 regions analysed. All TCR-sequenced donors were healthy individuals, and each provided both blood and skin samples. Sorting was used to isolate CD8+ T cell populations ahead of TCR beta sequencing. Skin was separated into dermal and epidermal compartments before T cells were analysed.

The origin of this receptor is a human donor in good health. The sequence is built from TRBV4-1 and TRBJ2-4, with TRBD2 perhaps the D gene, on 5 matching bases. The sequenced sample was CD103- CD8+ T cells sorted from skin dermis. This receptor carries the CDR3 CASSQGEIQYF. The DNA sequence is TGCGCCAGCAGCCAAGGGGAGATTCAGTACTTC.